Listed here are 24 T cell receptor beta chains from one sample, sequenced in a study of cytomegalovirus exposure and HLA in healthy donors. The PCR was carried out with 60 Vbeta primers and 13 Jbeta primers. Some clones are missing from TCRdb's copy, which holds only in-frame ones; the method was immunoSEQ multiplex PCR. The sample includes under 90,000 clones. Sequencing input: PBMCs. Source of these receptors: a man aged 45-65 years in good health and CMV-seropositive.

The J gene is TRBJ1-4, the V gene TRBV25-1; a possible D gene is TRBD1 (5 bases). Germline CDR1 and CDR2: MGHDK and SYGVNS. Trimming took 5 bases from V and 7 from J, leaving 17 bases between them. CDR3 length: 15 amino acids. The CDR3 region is CASSLSRGRGEKLFF. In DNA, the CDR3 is TGTGCCAGCAGTCTCAGTAGGGGCCGAGGTGAAAAACTGTTTTTT.

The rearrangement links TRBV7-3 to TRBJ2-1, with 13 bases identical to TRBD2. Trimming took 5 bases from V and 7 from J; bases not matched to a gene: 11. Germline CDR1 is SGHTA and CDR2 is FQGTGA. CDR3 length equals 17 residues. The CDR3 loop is CASSELPGTSGKNEQFF. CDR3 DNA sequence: TGTGCCAGCAGCGAACTGCCCGGGACTAGCGGGAAGAATGAGCAGTTCTTC.

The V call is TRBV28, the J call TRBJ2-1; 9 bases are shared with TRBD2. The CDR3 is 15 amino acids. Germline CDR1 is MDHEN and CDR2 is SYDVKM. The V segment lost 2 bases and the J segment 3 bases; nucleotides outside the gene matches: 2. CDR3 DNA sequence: TGTGCCAGCAGTTTAGGCGGGGGGGACTACAATGAGCAGTTCTTC. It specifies CASSLGGGDYNEQFF. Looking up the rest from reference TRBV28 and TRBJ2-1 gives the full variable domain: DVKVTQSSRYLVKRTGEKVFLECVQDMDHENMFWYRQDPGLGLRLIYFSYDVKMKEKGDIPEGYSVSREKKERFSLILESASTNQTSMYLCASSLGGGDYNEQFFGPGTRLTVL.

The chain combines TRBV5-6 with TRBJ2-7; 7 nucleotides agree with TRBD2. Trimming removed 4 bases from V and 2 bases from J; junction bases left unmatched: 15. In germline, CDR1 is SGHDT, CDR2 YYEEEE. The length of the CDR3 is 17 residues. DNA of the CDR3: TGTGCCAGCAGCACCACCTCGAGACTAGCAGCAGCCTACGAGCAGTACTTC. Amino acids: CASSTTSRLAAAYEQYF. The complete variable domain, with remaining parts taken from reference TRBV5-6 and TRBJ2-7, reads DAGVTQSPTHLIKTRGQQVTLRCSPKSGHDTVSWYQQALGQGPQFIFQYYEEEERQRGNFPDRFSGHQFPNYSSELNVNALLLGDSALYLCASSTTSRLAAAYEQYFGPGTRLTVT.

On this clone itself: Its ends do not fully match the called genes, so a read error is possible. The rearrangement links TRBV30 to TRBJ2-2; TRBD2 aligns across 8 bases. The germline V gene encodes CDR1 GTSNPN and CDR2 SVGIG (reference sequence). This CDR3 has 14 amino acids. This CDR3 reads CASRLASNTGGLFF. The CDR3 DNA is TGTGCCTCTAGACTAGCGTCGAACACCGGGGGGCTGTTTTTT.

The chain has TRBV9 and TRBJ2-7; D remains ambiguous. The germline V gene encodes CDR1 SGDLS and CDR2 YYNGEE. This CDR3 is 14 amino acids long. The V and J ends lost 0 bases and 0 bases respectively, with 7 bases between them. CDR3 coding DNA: TGTGCCAGCAGCGTAGCTATCGCCTCCTACGAGCAGTACTTC. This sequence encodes CASSVAIASYEQYF.

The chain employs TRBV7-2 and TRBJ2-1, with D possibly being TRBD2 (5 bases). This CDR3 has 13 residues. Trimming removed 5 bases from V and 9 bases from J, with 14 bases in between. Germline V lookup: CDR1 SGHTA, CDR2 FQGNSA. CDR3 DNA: TGTGCCAGCAGCCCCGGAGGAAGGGTTGAGCAGTTCTTC. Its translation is CASSPGGRVEQFF.

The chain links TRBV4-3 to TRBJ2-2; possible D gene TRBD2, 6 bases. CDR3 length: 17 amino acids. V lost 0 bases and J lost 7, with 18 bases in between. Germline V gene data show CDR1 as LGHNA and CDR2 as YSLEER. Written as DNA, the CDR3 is TGCGCCAGCAGCCAAGATACGGGCGGGCGGGGAGACGGGGAGCTGTTTTTT. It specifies CASSQDTGGRGDGELFF.

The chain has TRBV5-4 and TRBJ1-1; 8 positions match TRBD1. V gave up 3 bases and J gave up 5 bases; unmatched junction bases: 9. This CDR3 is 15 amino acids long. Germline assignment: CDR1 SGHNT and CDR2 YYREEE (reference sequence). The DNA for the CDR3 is TGTGCCAGCAGCTCTTTAGGACAGGGATCTACTGAAGCTTTCTTT. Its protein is CASSSLGQGSTEAFF.

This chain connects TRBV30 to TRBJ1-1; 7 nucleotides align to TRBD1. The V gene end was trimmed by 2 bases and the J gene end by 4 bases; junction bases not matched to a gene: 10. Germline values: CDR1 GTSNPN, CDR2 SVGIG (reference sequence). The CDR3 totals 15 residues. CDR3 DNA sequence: TGTGCCTGGAGTATCCCCGGGACAGTGGTCACTGAAGCTTTCTTT. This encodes CAWSIPGTVVTEAFF.

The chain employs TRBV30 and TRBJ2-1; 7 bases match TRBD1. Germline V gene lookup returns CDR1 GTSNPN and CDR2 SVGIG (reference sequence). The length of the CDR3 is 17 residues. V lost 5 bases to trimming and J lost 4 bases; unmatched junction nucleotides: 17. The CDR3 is CAWASGGYYIDYNEQFF. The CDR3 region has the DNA TGTGCCTGGGCATCAGGGGGATACTACATCGATTACAATGAGCAGTTCTTC.

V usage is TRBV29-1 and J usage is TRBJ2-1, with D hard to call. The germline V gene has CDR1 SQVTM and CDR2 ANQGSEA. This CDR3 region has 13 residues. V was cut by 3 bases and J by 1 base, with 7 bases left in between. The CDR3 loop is CSVDLFSYNEQFF. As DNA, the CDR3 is TGCAGCGTTGATCTGTTTTCCTACAATGAGCAGTTCTTC.

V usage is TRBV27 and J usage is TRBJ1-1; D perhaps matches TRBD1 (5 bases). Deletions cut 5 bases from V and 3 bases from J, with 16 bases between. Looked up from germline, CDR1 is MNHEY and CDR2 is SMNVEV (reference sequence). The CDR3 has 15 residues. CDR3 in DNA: TGTGCCAGCAGTCCTCGACAGAGCTGGCACACTGAAGCTTTCTTT. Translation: CASSPRQSWHTEAFF.

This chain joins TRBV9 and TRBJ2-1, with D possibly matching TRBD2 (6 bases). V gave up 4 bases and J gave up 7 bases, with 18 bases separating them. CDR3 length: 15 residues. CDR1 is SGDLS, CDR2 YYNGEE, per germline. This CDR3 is CASSPSSVLGNEQFF. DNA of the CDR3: TGTGCCAGCAGCCCTTCTAGCGTGTTAGGTAATGAGCAGTTCTTC. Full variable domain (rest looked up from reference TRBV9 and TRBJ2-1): DSGVTQTPKHLITATGQRVTLRCSPRSGDLSVYWYQQSLDQGLQFLIQYYNGEERAKGNILERFSAQQFPDLHSELNLSSLELGDSALYFCASSPSSVLGNEQFFGPGTRLTVL.

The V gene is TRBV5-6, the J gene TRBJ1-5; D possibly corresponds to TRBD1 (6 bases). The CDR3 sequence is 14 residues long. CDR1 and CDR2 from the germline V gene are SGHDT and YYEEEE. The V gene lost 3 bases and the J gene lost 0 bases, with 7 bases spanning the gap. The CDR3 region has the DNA TGTGCCAGCAGCTACAGGGATAGCAATCAGCCCCAGCATTTT. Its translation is CASSYRDSNQPQHF.

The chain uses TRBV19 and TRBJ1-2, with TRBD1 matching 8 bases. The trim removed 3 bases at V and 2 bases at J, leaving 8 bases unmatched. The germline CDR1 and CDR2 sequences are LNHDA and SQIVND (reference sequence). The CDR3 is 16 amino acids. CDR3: CASSIAQGAGNYGYTF. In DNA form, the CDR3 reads TGTGCCAGTAGTATCGCTCAGGGGGCTGGGAACTATGGCTACACCTTC.

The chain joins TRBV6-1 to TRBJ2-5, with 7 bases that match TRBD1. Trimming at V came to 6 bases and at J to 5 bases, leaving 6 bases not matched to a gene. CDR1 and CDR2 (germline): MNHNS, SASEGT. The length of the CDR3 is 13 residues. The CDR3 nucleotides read TGTGCCAGCAGCCCGGGACAGTTCGAGACCCAGTACTTC. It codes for CASSPGQFETQYF.

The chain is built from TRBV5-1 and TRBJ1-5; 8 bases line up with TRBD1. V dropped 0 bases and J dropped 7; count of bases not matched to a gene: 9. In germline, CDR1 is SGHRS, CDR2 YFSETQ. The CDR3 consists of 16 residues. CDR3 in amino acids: CASSLAGRGRGQPQHF. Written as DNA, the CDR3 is TGCGCCAGCAGCTTGGCTGGCAGGGGGCGCGGGCAGCCCCAGCATTTT.

The CDR3 reads CASSLWTVGNTIYF. CDR3 in DNA: TGTGCCAGCAGCTTGTGGACAGTGGGAAACACCATATATTTT. V and J are TRBV7-9 and TRBJ1-3, with a tentative D call TRBD1 (6 bases). Germline V gene data show CDR1 as SEHNR and CDR2 as FQNEAQ (reference sequence). This CDR3 is built from 14 residues. V shed 3 bases and J shed 4 bases, with 10 bases lying between them.

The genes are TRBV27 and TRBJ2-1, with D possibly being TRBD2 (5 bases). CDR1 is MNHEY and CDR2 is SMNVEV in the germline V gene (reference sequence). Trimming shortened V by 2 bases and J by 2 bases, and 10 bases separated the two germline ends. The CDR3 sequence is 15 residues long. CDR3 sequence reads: CASSLRGYPYNEQFF. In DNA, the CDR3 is TGTGCCAGCAGTTTACGGGGATATCCCTACAATGAGCAGTTCTTC.

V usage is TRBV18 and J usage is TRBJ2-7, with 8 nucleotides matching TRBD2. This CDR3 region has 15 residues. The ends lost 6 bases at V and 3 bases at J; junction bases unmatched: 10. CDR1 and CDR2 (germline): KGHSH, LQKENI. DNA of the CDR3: TGTGCCAGCTCCCCCTCTGCGGGAGGACTCTACGAGCAGTACTTC. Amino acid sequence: CASSPSAGGLYEQYF. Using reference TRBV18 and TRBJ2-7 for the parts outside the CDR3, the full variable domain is NAGVMQNPRHLVRRRGQEARLRCSPMKGHSHVYWYRQLPEEGLKFMVYLQKENIIDESGMPKERFSAEFPKEGPSILRIQQVVRGDSAAYFCASSPSAGGLYEQYFGPGTRLTVT.

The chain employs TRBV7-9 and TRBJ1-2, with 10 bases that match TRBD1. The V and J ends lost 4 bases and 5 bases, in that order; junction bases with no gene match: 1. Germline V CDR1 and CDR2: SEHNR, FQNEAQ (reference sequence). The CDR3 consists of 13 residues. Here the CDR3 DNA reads TGTGCCAGCAGCTGGGACAGGGGATATGGCTACACCTTC. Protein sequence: CASSWDRGYGYTF.

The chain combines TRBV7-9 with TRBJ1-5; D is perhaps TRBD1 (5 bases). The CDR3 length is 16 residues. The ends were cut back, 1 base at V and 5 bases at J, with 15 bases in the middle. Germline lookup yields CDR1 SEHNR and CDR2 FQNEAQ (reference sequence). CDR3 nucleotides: TGTGCCAGCAGCTTAGTGCCCGGGACTCAGGATCAGCCCCAGCATTTT. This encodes CASSLVPGTQDQPQHF.

CDR3 DNA: TGCGCCAGCAGCCCCGGGTCCAATGAGCAGTTCTTC. Protein: CASSPGSNEQFF. This sequence joins TRBV4-3 and TRBJ2-1; no clear D. CDR1 LGHNA and CDR2 YSLEER come from the germline V gene. This CDR3 is 12 amino acids long. Trimming took off 4 bases at V and 6 bases at J, with 7 bases between the two ends.